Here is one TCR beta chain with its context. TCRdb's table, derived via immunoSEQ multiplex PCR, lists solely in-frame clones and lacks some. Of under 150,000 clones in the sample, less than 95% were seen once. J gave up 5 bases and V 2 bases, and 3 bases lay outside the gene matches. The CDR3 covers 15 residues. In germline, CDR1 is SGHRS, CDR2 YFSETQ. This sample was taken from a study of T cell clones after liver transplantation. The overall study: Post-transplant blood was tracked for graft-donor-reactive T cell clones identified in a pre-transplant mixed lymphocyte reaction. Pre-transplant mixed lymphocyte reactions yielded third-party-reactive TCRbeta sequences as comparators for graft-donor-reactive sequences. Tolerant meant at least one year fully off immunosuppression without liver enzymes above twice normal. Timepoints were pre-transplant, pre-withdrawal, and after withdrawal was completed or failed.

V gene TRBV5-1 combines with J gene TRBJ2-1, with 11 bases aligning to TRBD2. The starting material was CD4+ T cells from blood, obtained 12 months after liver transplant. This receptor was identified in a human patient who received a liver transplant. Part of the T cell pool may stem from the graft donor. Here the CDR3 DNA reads TGCGCCAGCAGCTTCGGGACTAGCGGCAACAATGAGCAGTTCTTC. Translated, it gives CASSFGTSGNNEQFF.